The 12 T cell receptor beta chains below come from one sample, sequenced in a study of blood T cell repertoires in COVID-19. This table comes from immunoSEQ multiplex PCR, and its TCRdb copy is limited to in-frame clones, with some not included. Among over 450,000 clones listed, about 88% were seen once. Source material: peripheral blood. These receptor sequences come from a woman aged 45-59 years with COVID-19, enrolled during active disease.

V usage is TRBV30 and J usage is TRBJ1-1; D possibly corresponds to TRBD1 (5 bases). V was shortened by 0 bases and J by 3 bases, with 11 bases between the two germline ends. Germline V gene sequence: CDR1 GTSNPN, CDR2 SVGIG (reference sequence). The CDR3 sequence is 14 residues long. The CDR3 DNA is TGTGCCTGGAGTGTACTTTCAGGGTACACTGAAGCTTTCTTT. It codes for CAWSVLSGYTEAFF.

The chain uses TRBV6-5 and TRBJ1-2, with TRBD1 matching 7 bases. V trimming: 7 bases; J trimming: 8 bases; junction bases outside the gene matches: 10. CDR3 length: 13 amino acids. Germline CDR1 is MNHEY and CDR2 is SVGAGI. CDR3 DNA: TGTGCCAGCATGGGACAGCTTATTAACGGCTACACCTTC. This encodes CASMGQLINGYTF.

The chain links TRBV5-1 to TRBJ1-1; D possibly corresponds to TRBD1 (5 bases). The CDR3 is 14 amino acids. CDR1 and CDR2 from the germline V gene are SGHRS and YFSETQ. V was trimmed by 6 bases and J by 0 bases, leaving 12 bases between them. The CDR3 protein is CASTPRGMNTEAFF. In DNA, the CDR3 is TGCGCCAGCACCCCCCGGGGGATGAACACTGAAGCTTTCTTT.

V usage is TRBV5-6 and J usage is TRBJ1-2, with D unclear. Germline lookup yields CDR1 SGHDT and CDR2 YYEEEE. This CDR3 contains 14 residues. Trimming took off 0 bases at V and 5 bases at J, with 11 bases between the two ends. The CDR3 DNA reads TGTGCCAGCAGCTTGGAACAGTCGTTTTATGGCTACACCTTC. Its translation is CASSLEQSFYGYTF. Full variable domain (missing parts from reference TRBV5-6 and TRBJ1-2): DAGVTQSPTHLIKTRGQQVTLRCSPKSGHDTVSWYQQALGQGPQFIFQYYEEEERQRGNFPDRFSGHQFPNYSSELNVNALLLGDSALYLCASSLEQSFYGYTFGSGTRLTVV.

This clone has a handful of counts. The chain links TRBV7-9 to TRBJ2-4; TRBD1 might be the D (6 bases). V lost 1 base and J lost 7, with 8 bases in between. Per the germline V gene, CDR1 is SEHNR and CDR2 is FQNEAQ (reference sequence). This CDR3 comprises 13 residues. CDR3 DNA: TGTGCCAGCAGCTTAGAAGGGGGTAACATTCAGTACTTC. It yields the protein CASSLEGGNIQYF. Full variable domain (outside the CDR3, taken from reference TRBV7-9 and TRBJ2-4): DTGVSQNPRHKITKRGQNVTFRCDPISEHNRLYWYRQTLGQGPEFLTYFQNEAQLEKSRLLSDRFSAERPKGSFSTLEIQRTEQGDSAMYLCASSLEGGNIQYFGAGTRLSVL.

This clone was recorded a few times. J is TRBJ1-2 and V is TRBV7-2; TRBD1 aligns across 9 bases. The CDR3 consists of 15 residues. Germline CDR1 reads SGHTA; CDR2 reads FQGNSA. V shed 1 base, J shed 8 bases, and the junction held 8 bases outside the gene matches. Here the CDR3 reads CASSLDIGQGRGYTF. The DNA of the CDR3 is TGTGCCAGCAGCTTAGACATCGGACAGGGGCGCGGCTACACCTTC.

This sequence joins TRBV2 and TRBJ1-1; the D gene is possibly TRBD1 (5 bases). Trimming shortened V by 7 bases and J by 10 bases, and 22 bases separated the two germline ends. Germline CDR1 is SNHLY and CDR2 is FYNNEI. The CDR3 loop spans 14 amino acids. The CDR3 DNA reads TGTGCCAGCAAGTCCGGGACGCCGCGCGGGGTAGCTTTCTTT. It codes for CASKSGTPRGVAFF.

This clone appeared once. The chain uses TRBV6-4 and TRBJ1-2; maybe TRBD1 (5 bases). CDR1 MRHNA and CDR2 SNTAGT come from the germline V gene. Trimming cost V 3 bases and J 6 bases, with 8 bases left between them. The CDR3 spans 12 residues. The DNA of the CDR3 is TGTGCCAGCAGTGATGGAGGGGATGGCTACACCTTC. This sequence encodes CASSDGGDGYTF.

The chain links TRBV6-5 to TRBJ2-5, with D possibly matching TRBD2 (7 bases). Trimming removed 2 bases at V and 7 bases at J, with 14 bases between. Germline V gene data show CDR1 as MNHEY and CDR2 as SVGAGI. There are 14 residues in the CDR3. CDR3 amino acids: CASSYRGRGATQYF. In DNA, the CDR3 is TGTGCCAGCAGTTACCGGGGCCGGGGGGCGACCCAGTACTTC.

This chain's CDR3 is CASSQEGVAQFF. CDR3 DNA sequence: TGTGCCAGCAGCCAAGAGGGAGTAGCGCAGTTCTTC. V is TRBV3-1 (or the pseudogene TRBV3-2) and J is TRBJ2-1, with D perhaps matching TRBD2 (5 bases). Germline V CDR1 and CDR2: LGHDT, YNNKEL (reference sequence). The CDR3 consists of 12 residues. V was clipped by 0 bases and J by 12 bases, with 9 bases between them.

The chain combines TRBV6-5 with TRBJ2-7; possibly TRBD2 for D (5 bases). This CDR3 has 13 amino acids. Trimming took 6 bases from V and 3 from J, leaving 12 bases between them. Germline CDR1 is MNHEY and CDR2 is SVGAGI. In nucleotides, the CDR3 is TGTGCCAGCAGGGGTAGCGTCCTCTACGAGCAGTACTTC. It codes for CASRGSVLYEQYF.

This rearrangement joins TRBV4-1 to TRBJ2-2; no reliable D call. The CDR3 totals 11 residues. Germline V CDR1 and CDR2: MGHRA, YSYEKL. The germline V and J ends were trimmed by 3 bases and 8 bases, with 4 bases remaining between them. The CDR3 region is CASSHRGELFF. CDR3 DNA sequence: TGCGCCAGCAGCCATCGGGGGGAGCTGTTTTTT.